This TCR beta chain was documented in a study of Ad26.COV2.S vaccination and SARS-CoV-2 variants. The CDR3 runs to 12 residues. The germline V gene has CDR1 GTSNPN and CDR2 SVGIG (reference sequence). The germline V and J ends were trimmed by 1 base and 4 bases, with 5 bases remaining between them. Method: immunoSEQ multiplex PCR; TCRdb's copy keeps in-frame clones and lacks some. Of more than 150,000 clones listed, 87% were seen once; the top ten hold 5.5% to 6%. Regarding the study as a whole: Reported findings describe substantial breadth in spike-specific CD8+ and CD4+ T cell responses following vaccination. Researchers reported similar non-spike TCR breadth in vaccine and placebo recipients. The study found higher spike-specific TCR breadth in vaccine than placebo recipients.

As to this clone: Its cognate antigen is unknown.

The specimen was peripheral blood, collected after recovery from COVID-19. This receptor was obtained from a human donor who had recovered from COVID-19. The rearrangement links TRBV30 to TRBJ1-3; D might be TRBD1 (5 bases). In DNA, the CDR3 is TGTGCCTGGAGTGGGGGGGGAAACACCATATATTTT. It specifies CAWSGGGNTIYF.